This TCR beta chain was retrieved from a study of blood T cell repertoires in COVID-19. Study as a whole: Samples came from the United States, Italy and Spain, spanning acute and convalescent COVID-19. The analysed material was cDNA or gDNA that came from T cells, B-cell-depleted T cells, or PBMCs.

Methods used by the authors: Amplification with reference gene primers provided the estimates of nucleated cell counts. Measured with immunoSEQ multiplex PCR; TCRdb has only the in-frame clones, and not every one. D and trimming come from the DNA, and the V and J calls and clone size come from that table. The sample records 30,000 to 45,000 clones, approximately 89% being singletons. Germline-derived CDR1 and CDR2 are SQVTM and ANQGSEA. This CDR3 spans 13 amino acids. The V and J ends lost 4 bases and 4 bases respectively, with 12 bases between them. The chain has TRBV29-1 and TRBJ2-3, with D unclear. Input material: peripheral blood. The clonotype comes from a man between 50 and 59 years old with active COVID-19. DNA for the CDR3: TGCAGCGTTGCCACTTTAATCGCAGATACGCAGTATTTT. Its protein is CSVATLIADTQYF.